The entry below gives a single T cell receptor (beta chain) sequence along with its context. It lacks a known antigen. No base quality values were provided; no much bigger clone lies one nucleotide off. The germline V gene specifies MGHRA as CDR1 and YSYEKL as CDR2. V is trimmed back by 0 bases and J by 1 base, and the junction contains 5 bases that no gene match accounts for. From cysteine to phenylalanine, the CDR3 is 17 amino acids long. Only the CDR3 region is kept as DNA, spanning 51 bases read in frame from base 1. Library preparation employed the immunoSEQ multiplex PCR assay. Entries here come from immuneACCESS through TCRdb and include only in-frame sequences with V and J called. Some clones fail to appear in such tables; in the studies checked, an unresolved V gene covers under half of the shortfall, and the cause of the remainder is unknown. The table for this sample lists approximately 39,000 clones; about 80% of them were counted only once. The ten largest clones take up 1.8% of the sample.

The entry originates in a study of Siglec-9 on CD8 T cells in melanoma (dated by TCRdb to between 2017 and 2020). For the wider study: In this study, researchers looked at how Siglec-9 is expressed on CD8+ T cells and what Siglec-9 does to regulate T cells within the melanoma tumor microenvironment.

Study-wide conclusions, independent of this receptor: According to the reported findings, Siglec-9 marked and regulated a subset of effector memory CD8+ T cells that seemed to build up inside melanoma tumors.

The TCR sequence derives from a human donor in good health. Sequenced: Siglec-9- CD8+ T cells sorted from blood. The cell subset or site label here, explained by the study, means: CD8 T cells lacking Siglec-9. Here the chain combines TRBV4-1 and TRBJ2-7; 11 of the junction bases match TRBD2. The sequenced DNA is TGCGCCAGCAGCCAAGATCATCGACTAGCGGGATCCTACGAGCAGTACTTC. This codes for CASSQDHRLAGSYEQYF.